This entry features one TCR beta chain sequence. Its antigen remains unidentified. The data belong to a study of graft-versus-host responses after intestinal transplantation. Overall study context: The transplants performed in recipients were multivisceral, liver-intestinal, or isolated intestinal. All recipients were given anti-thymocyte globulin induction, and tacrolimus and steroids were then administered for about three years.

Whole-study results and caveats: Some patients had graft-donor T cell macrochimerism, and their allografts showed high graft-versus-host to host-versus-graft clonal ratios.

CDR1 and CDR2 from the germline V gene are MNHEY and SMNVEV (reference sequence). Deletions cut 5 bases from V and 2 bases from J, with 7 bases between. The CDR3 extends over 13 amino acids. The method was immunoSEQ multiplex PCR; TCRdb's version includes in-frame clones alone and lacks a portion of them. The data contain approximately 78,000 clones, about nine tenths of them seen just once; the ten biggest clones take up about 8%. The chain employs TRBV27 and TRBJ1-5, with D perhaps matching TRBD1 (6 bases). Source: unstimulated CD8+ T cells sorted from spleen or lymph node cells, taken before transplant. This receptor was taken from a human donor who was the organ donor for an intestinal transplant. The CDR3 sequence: CASSRQGNQPQHF. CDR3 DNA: TGTGCCAGCAGTAGACAGGGCAATCAGCCCCAGCATTTT.